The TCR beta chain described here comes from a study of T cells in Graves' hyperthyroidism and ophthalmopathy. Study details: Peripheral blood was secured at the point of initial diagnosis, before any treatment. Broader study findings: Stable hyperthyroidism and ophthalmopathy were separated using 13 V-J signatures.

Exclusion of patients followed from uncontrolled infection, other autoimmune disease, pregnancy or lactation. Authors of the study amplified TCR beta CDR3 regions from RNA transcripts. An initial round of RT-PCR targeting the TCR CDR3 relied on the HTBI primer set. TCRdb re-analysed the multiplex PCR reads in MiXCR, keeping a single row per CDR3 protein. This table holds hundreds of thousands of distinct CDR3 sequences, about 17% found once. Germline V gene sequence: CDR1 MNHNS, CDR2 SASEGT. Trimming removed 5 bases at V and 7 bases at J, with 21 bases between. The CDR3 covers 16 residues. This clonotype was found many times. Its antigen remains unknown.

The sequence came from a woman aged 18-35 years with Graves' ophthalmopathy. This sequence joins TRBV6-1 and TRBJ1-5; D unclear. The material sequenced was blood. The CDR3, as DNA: TGTGCCAGCAGTTATATCGTCCTGTCCGGGAACCAGCCCCAGCATTTT. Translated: CASSYIVLSGNQPQHF.